The T cell receptor (beta chain) under discussion was sequenced for a study of blood T cell repertoires in acute mononucleosis. Study in general: Memory-response samples came 5 to 8 months after the acute visit.

The germline V gene has CDR1 SQVTM and CDR2 ANQGSEA. CDR3 size: 21 residues. Overall study results and limits: Acute and convalescent clonotype overlap was low, possibly partly from sampling error. Roughly 9% of acute clonotypes persisted and formed most of the response.

This table comes from immunoSEQ multiplex PCR, and its TCRdb copy is limited to in-frame clones, with some not included. In the table there are about 1,500 clones, approximately 25% of which are singletons. The sample's time point: convalescence about 6 months (5-8 months) after acute presentation (visit 7). A positive heterophile antibody test plus EBV viral capsid antigen-specific IgM indicated primary EBV infection. The origin of this receptor is a young woman with infectious mononucleosis caused by EBV. Sequenced material: EBV YVL epitope tetramer+ CD8+ T cells sorted from PBMCs, taken during convalescence from infectious mononucleosis. Subset specified: CD8 T cells binding a tetramer with EBV BRLF1 109-117 peptide (YVL-BR). The chain joins TRBV29-1 to TRBJ2-1; 13 positions agree with TRBD2. CDR3 in amino acids: CLVGGPGSGTSGAYSYNEQFF. The CDR3 nucleotides read TGCCTCGTAGGAGGGCCAGGGTCCGGGACTAGCGGGGCATACTCCTACAATGAGCAGTTCTTC.